The clone carrying this T cell receptor beta chain was recorded only once. The same CDR3 can be traced to other DNA sequences in this sample. This record belongs to a study of cytomegalovirus exposure and HLA in healthy donors. The V and J ends lost 5 bases and 4 bases, in that order; junction bases with no gene match: 7. This CDR3 is built from 15 residues. Germline CDR1 SNHLY, CDR2 FYNNEI. PCR primers comprised 60 Vbeta and 13 Jbeta primers. The method was immunoSEQ multiplex PCR; TCRdb's version includes in-frame clones alone and lacks a portion of them. The data contain some 190,000 clones, 75% to 90% of them singletons.

V and J are TRBV2 and TRBJ2-1, with 8 bases lining up with TRBD2. The source material was PBMCs. This clonotype originated in a woman under 40 in good health and CMV-seronegative. In nucleotides, the CDR3 is TGTGCCAGCAGTCTTCTAGCGGGTGGGTACAATGAGCAGTTCTTC. Encoded protein: CASSLLAGGYNEQFF.